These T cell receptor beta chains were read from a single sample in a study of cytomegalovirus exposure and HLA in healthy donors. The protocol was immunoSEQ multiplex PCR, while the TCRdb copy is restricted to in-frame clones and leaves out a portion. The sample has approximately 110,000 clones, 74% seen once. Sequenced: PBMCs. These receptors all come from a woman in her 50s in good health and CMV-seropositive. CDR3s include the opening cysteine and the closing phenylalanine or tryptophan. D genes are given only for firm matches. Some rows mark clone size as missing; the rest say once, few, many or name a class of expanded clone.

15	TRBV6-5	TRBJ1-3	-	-	CASSYMEGSGNTIYF	TGTGCCAGCAGTTACATGGAGGGATCTGGAAACACCATATATTTT
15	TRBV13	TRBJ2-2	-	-	CASSLAGRITGELFF	TGTGCCAGCAGCTTAGCAGGGCGTATCACCGGGGAGCTGTTTTTT
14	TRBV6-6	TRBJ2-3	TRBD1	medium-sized	CASSPAPDRAAQYF	TGTGCCAGCAGCCCCGCGCCCGACAGGGCTGCGCAGTATTTT
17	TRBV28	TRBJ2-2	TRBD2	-	CASSPLAGGPNTGELFF	TGTGCCAGCAGTCCACTAGCGGGGGGACCGAACACCGGGGAGCTGTTTTTT
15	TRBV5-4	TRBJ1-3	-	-	CASSNTPNSGNTIYF	TGTGCCAGCAGCAACACACCGAACTCTGGAAACACCATATATTTT
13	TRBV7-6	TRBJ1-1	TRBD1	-	CASREGAHAEAFF	TGTGCCAGCAGAGAGGGGGCGCATGCTGAAGCTTTCTTT
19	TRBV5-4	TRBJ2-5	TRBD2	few	CASSPRGRLAGGRRETQYF	TGTGCCAGCAGCCCCCGGGGGAGGCTAGCGGGGGGGCGGAGGGAGACCCAGTACTTC
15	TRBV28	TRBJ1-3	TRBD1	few	CASSGQGGSGNTIYF	TGTGCCAGCAGTGGACAGGGGGGCTCTGGAAACACCATATATTTT
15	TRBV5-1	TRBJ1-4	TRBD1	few	CASSQTGGTNEKLFF	TGCGCCAGCAGCCAGACAGGGGGCACTAATGAAAAACTGTTTTTT
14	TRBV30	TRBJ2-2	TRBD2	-	CAWRGRGNTGELFF	TGTGCCTGGAGAGGGAGGGGGAACACCGGGGAGCTGTTTTTT
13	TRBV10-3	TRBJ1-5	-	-	CAISKQGNQPQHF	TGTGCCATCAGTAAACAGGGTAATCAGCCCCAGCATTTT
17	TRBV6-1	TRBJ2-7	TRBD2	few	CASSDLGLAGPLYEQYF	TGTGCCAGCAGTGATCTGGGACTAGCGGGGCCCCTCTACGAGCAGTACTTC
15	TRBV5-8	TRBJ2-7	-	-	CASSSRTVSSYEQYF	TGTGCCAGCAGCTCCCGCACAGTTAGCTCCTACGAGCAGTACTTC
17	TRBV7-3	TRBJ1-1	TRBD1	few	CASSLTVRQGADTEAFF	TGTGCCAGCAGCTTAACCGTTAGGCAGGGGGCGGACACTGAAGCTTTCTTT
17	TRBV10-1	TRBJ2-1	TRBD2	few	CASSPGTSGGPSGEQFF	TGCGCCAGCAGTCCAGGGACTAGCGGGGGGCCCTCAGGCGAGCAGTTCTTC
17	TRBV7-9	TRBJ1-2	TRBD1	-	CASSIDRAKRINYGYTF	TGTGCCAGCAGCATCGACAGGGCAAAGAGAATTAACTATGGCTACACCTTC
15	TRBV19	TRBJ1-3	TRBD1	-	CASSTGGTSGNTIYF	TGTGCCAGTAGTACAGGGGGTACCTCTGGAAACACCATATATTTT
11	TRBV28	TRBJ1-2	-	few	CASSGPYGYTF	TGTGCCAGCAGTGGGCCCTATGGCTACACCTTC
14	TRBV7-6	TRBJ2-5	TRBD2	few	CASSHRLAGETQYF	TGTGCCAGCAGCCACAGGCTAGCGGGGGAGACCCAGTACTTC
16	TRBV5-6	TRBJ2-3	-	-	CASSLAGGGGTDTQYF	TGTGCCAGCAGCTTGGCGGGGGGCGGGGGCACAGATACGCAGTATTTT
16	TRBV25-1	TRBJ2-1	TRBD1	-	CASSDSRGTGFNEQFF	TGTGCCAGCAGTGATTCTAGGGGGACAGGGTTCAATGAGCAGTTCTTC
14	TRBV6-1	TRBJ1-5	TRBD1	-	CASSGGTGRQPQHF	TGTGCCAGCAGTGGGGGGACAGGGAGGCAGCCCCAGCATTTT
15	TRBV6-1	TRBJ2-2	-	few	CASSEARSYTGELFF	TGTGCCAGCAGTGAAGCGCGAAGCTACACCGGGGAGCTGTTTTTT
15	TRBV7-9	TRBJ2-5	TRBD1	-	CASSLVQGQQETQYF	TGTGCCAGCAGCTTAGTCCAGGGACAGCAAGAGACCCAGTACTTC
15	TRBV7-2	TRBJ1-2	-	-	CASSLARTDYYGYTF	TGTGCCAGCAGCTTAGCACGAACTGATTACTATGGCTACACCTTC
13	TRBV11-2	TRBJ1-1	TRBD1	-	CASSSGQYTEAFF	TGTGCCAGCAGCTCGGGACAGTACACTGAAGCTTTCTTT